What follows are 13 T cell receptor beta chains derived from one specimen sequenced in a study of blood T cells in healthy people across ages. PCR was performed a second time for about 6 to 12 cycles using a sample-barcoded 5' primer and a J-beta primer mix. From the 5' RACE reads, TCRdb called clonotypes with MiXCR, one entry per CDR3 protein. The data show 1,100,000 or so distinct CDR3 sequences, with roughly 45% seen just once and approximately 17% held by the top ten. Sequencing input: blood. These receptors originate from a woman in her sixties in good health.

This chain uses TRBV27 with TRBJ1-5; TRBD1 matches 9 bases. The J segment lost 7 bases and the V segment lost 6 bases, leaving 10 bases of the junction unmatched. Germline loops: CDR1 MNHEY, CDR2 SMNVEV (reference sequence). The CDR3 sequence is 15 residues long. CDR3 nucleotide sequence: TGTGCCAGCAGCCTTTTCACAGGGGGCGGACAGCCCCAGCATTTT. Translating it yields CASSLFTGGGQPQHF.

There are a few counts of this clonotype. The genes are TRBV29-1 and TRBJ2-2, with D perhaps matching TRBD2 (6 bases). This CDR3 has 14 residues. Germline CDR1 reads SQVTM; CDR2 reads ANQGSEA. V lost 7 bases to trimming and J lost 3 bases, with 15 bases between them. The CDR3 loop reads CSARRGLDTGELFF. CDR3 nucleotides: TGCAGCGCGCGGAGGGGTCTTGACACCGGGGAGCTGTTTTTT.

The rearrangement links TRBV9 to TRBJ2-5, with 10 positions matching TRBD2. TRBJ2-7 matches the DNA end more closely, so the J call is doubtful. This CDR3 contains 15 residues. Germline lookup yields CDR1 SGDLS and CDR2 YYNGEE. The CDR3 reads CASSPTSGMGYEQYF. Here the CDR3 DNA reads TGTGCCAGCAGCCCTACTAGCGGGATGGGGTACGAGCAGTACTTC.

The chain uses TRBV5-1 and TRBJ1-2, with a tentative D call TRBD1 (5 bases). Per germline, CDR1 SGHRS and CDR2 YFSETQ. The CDR3 is 13 residues long. V lost 8 bases, J lost 7 bases, and 18 bases lay in between. The CDR3 DNA sequence: TGCGCCAGTGCCGTCTCAGGGTTAGGTGGCTACACCTTC. Translating gives CASAVSGLGGYTF.

The table lists this clonotype with a few counts. V usage is TRBV11-1 and J usage is TRBJ2-3; 7 nucleotides align to TRBD2. The ends lost 5 bases at V and 0 bases at J; junction bases unmatched: 8. Germline V CDR1 and CDR2: SGHAT, FQDESV (reference sequence). CDR3 length equals 16 residues. CDR3 coding DNA: TGTGCCAGCAGCCAAGGGACTACCCTTAGCACAGATACGCAGTATTTT. Its protein product is CASSQGTTLSTDTQYF.

The genes are TRBV10-3 and TRBJ1-5, with D possibly matching TRBD1 (5 bases). The V gene's germline CDR1 is ENHRY and CDR2 SYGVKD. Trimming took off 2 bases at V and 5 bases at J, with 19 bases between the two ends. The CDR3 is 17 residues long. This CDR3 reads CAISETGEWHGDQPQHF. CDR3 nucleotide sequence: TGTGCCATCAGTGAGACGGGGGAGTGGCATGGGGATCAGCCCCAGCATTTT.

The chain combines TRBV5-1 with TRBJ2-1; the D gene could be TRBD1 or TRBD2 (5 bases each). CDR3 size: 16 residues. V dropped 4 bases and J dropped 0 bases, with 14 bases sitting between them. The germline V gene encodes CDR1 SGHRS and CDR2 YFSETQ. The CDR3 loop reads CASSPGTTNSYNEQFF. The CDR3 DNA sequence: TGCGCCAGCAGCCCCGGGACCACCAACTCCTACAATGAGCAGTTCTTC.

The chain combines TRBV4-2 with TRBJ1-6; D gene unclear. Trimming removed 0 bases from V and 18 bases from J, with 15 bases in between. Germline CDR1 LGHNA, CDR2 YNFKEQ. The CDR3 length is 13 residues. CDR3 sequence (DNA): TGTGCCAGCAGCCAAGATACCGGGCAGAGGACCCACTTT. This translates into CASSQDTGQRTHF.

Worth noting for this clonotype: A junction end diverges from the germline sequence, so it may reflect a read error. V gene TRBV5-1 combines with J gene TRBJ2-1; TRBD2 matches at 7 bases. In germline, CDR1 is SGHRS, CDR2 YFSETQ. The CDR3 sequence is 16 residues long. The CDR3 DNA reads TGCGCCAGCACCTTGGGGCTAGCGGCAATTTACAATGAGCAGTTCTTC. Encoded protein: CASTLGLAAIYNEQFF.

This clonotype showed up just a few times. CDR3 amino acids: CASSQDRAGASNQPQHF. The DNA of the CDR3 is TGCGCCAGCAGCCAAGATAGGGCGGGGGCCAGCAATCAGCCCCAGCATTTT. The rearrangement uses TRBV4-1 and TRBJ1-5; perhaps TRBD1 as D (6 bases). Germline V gene data show CDR1 as MGHRA and CDR2 as YSYEKL. This CDR3 region has 17 residues. Trimming shortened V by 0 bases and J by 1 base, and 13 bases separated the two germline ends.

This clonotype was seen only once. This chain links TRBV6-5 with TRBJ1-2; D call uncertain. V lost 5 bases and J lost 2, with 6 bases in between. Germline V gene lookup returns CDR1 MNHEY and CDR2 SVGAGI. This CDR3 spans 12 amino acids. CDR3 sequence (DNA): TGTGCCAGCAGTGGGTTGAACTATGGCTACACCTTC. Its protein is CASSGLNYGYTF.

This clonotype was picked up many times. The rearrangement uses TRBV7-8 and TRBJ2-7, with 8 bases that match TRBD1. This CDR3 has 15 residues. Germline-derived CDR1 and CDR2 are SGHVS and FQNEAQ. V gave up 1 base and J gave up 2 bases; unmatched junction bases: 4. The CDR3 here is CASSLGAGGAYEQYF. The CDR3 coding sequence is TGTGCCAGCAGCTTAGGGGCAGGGGGCGCCTACGAGCAGTACTTC.

The chain has TRBV5-1 and TRBJ2-7; maybe TRBD1 (6 bases). The DNA matches TRBJ2-5 better at its end, which makes the J call doubtful. The germline V gene has CDR1 SGHRS and CDR2 YFSETQ. This CDR3 spans 16 amino acids. The CDR3 loop is CASSLGLTGFAETQYF. CDR3 bases: TGCGCCAGCAGCTTGGGCCTGACAGGCTTTGCAGAGACCCAGTACTTC.